This TCR beta chain was captured by sequencing in a study of blood T cells in healthy people across ages (dated by TCRdb to the mid-2010s). Regarding the study in general: In model experiments, template switching captured roughly one uniquely barcoded TCR beta cDNA molecule for every two T cells. Using deep sequencing normalized with unique cDNA molecular identifiers, the study measured how TCR beta repertoire diversity changes with age. For two donors (one aged 18 to 29 and one aged 80 or older), the study analyzed two additional independent replicas of 1 million unique cDNA reads from the same blood draw. The donors were split into four age groups: young (average 16 years), middle-aged (roughly 39), aged (around 67) and long-lived (approximately 80). The full study reports these points: Bulk unsorted PBMC profiling prevented conclusive comparison of naive and antigen-experienced compartments. Observed TCR beta diversity per million T cells fell roughly linearly with age, and a significant reduction was already apparent by age approximately 41. The long-lived group showed more naive CD4+ T cells, fewer expanded clones and increased TCR diversity than the aged group, suggesting age selection. Estimates of total diversity from one million sequenced T cells were regarded as lower bounds and underestimates. The percentage of naive T cells measured by flow cytometry correlated strongly with observed TCR beta diversity. Because the CMV infection status of the donors was unknown, age-related changes in expanded clonotypes may potentially have been confounded.

This clonotype was observed a single time. The clone's antigen remains unknown. Per-nucleotide qualities are absent, and no much larger clonotype sits a single base away. The 40 or so donors, aged about 6 to 95 years, were systemically healthy Caucasian individuals from Russia. Each donor gave approximately 9.3 milliliters of peripheral blood, collected into EDTA-treated Vacutainer tubes. Ficoll-Paque density-gradient centrifugation was used to isolate PBMCs, with at least 6.5 million per sample. Trizol reagent was used to extract total RNA from the PBMCs, yielding at least 5.5 micrograms per sample. For every donor, an aliquot of PBMCs went through flow cytometry to measure the percentages of naive CD45RAhigh/CD27high T cells. Library generation was performed with 5' RACE. The sample was run on an Illumina HiSeq 2500. A second roughly 6 to 12 cycle PCR used a sample-barcoded 5' primer and a J-beta primer mix. A template-switch 5' adaptor carrying 12 random nucleotides introduced a unique molecular identifier onto each TCR beta cDNA molecule. At least 3 million CDR3-containing paired-end reads were obtained from each sample. The Mint cDNA synthesis kit, primed by a TRBC-specific oligonucleotide, was used to synthesize first-strand cDNA from all RNA. Following uracil-DNA glycosylase treatment, a first 18-cycle PCR with universal primers M1SS and BC2_uni_R was performed on all cDNA. The paper's data handling went like this. Each sample was normalized by randomly selecting 1 million high-quality reads, each carrying a distinct molecular identifier. Reads sharing molecular identifiers were discarded rather than binned into consensus sequences. MiTCR, run with a Q25 quality threshold and the strictest error-elimination algorithm, handled CDR3 identification, clonotype clustering and error correction. A nonparametric unseen species model with Euler transformation was used to estimate a lower bound on total TCR beta diversity. The public reads were run again by TCRdb, first through fastp at Q25 and then through MiXCR, and only productive beta chains were kept. One record per CDR3 amino acid sequence lists the most common genes and DNA. TCRdb assigned the V and J calls; the authors' analysis was not used. In this sample the table shows over a million distinct CDR3 sequences, 20% to 25% of which occur a single time. In total, the top ten clones hold approximately 0.79% of the sample.

Based on the germline V gene (reference sequence), the CDR1 and CDR2 sequences are DFQATT and SNEGSKA. V and J are truncated by 6 bases and 2 bases respectively, leaving an intervening sequence of 17 bases. The CDR3 holds 15 amino acids from the cysteine to the phenylalanine. CDR3 DNA only is kept here, 45 bases in frame from base 1. These same records also appear under a second study, on T cells of mothers and their children. As that second paper reports: Donors were nine systemically healthy Caucasian individuals: three mothers and their six children. cDNA synthesis consumed the entire amount of extracted RNA, loaded at approximately 1.4 ug RNA in each 15 ul reaction. Sample barcodes and 2-4 random nucleotides were added via the M1S primer in the second PCR. Each mother yielded over 10 million TCR beta CDR3 reads and each child 2.5 million to 3 million reads. TCR recombination output is similarly shaped by thymic selection in related and unrelated pairs, with a minor effect exerted by inherited differences. Normalized repertoire overlap was always slightly but never significantly higher in related than unrelated mother-child pairs. With a sensitivity of 90 to 100 clones per million clonotypes, no persistent microchimeric T cell clones were detected. The study used deep NGS to compare TCR beta repertoires of mothers and children, seeking features distinguishing related mother-child pairs from unrelated individuals. The mean age was around 40 +/- 4 years for the mothers and roughly 11 +/- 4 years for the children. After adapter ligation with NEBNext reagents, the libraries were sequenced on Illumina HiSeq 2000 with 100+100 nt paired-end reads. To prevent cross-contamination, the mother and child libraries were prepared one month apart and sequenced in separate runs. For each donor, between about 500,000 and 2,100,000 distinct TCR beta clonotypes were identified. Naive TCR beta clonotypes were estimated from low-frequency clonotypes matched to each donor's FACS-determined naive share, without sorting.

Sample: blood. Rearrangement joined TRBV20-1 to TRBJ2-1; D gene: possibly TRBD2, on 6 matching bases. The sequence came from a girl aged 2 to 10 in good health. The CDR3 has the sequence CSALDWDFAYNEQFF. The DNA reads TGCAGTGCGTTAGACTGGGACTTCGCCTACAATGAGCAGTTCTTC.